What follows are 22 T cell receptor beta chains derived from one specimen sequenced in a study of shared clonotypes between healthy human individuals. Produced via immunoSEQ multiplex PCR; TCRdb's table is partial and in-frame only. In the table there are 1.5 million to 2.5 million clones, approximately 95% of which are singletons. Naive CD8 populations comprised CD45RO-negative cells positively selected for CCR7, excluding terminally differentiated effector memory CD45RA+ cells. The specimen was naive CD8+ T cells sorted from blood. These receptors came from a man aged 18 to 30 in good health.

This chain uses TRBV4-2 with TRBJ1-5, with D hard to call. This CDR3 has 14 residues. V gave up 6 bases and J gave up 8 bases, with 17 bases separating them. CDR1 is LGHNA and CDR2 is YNFKEQ in the germline V gene. The CDR3 is CASSPAGGGEPQHF. CDR3 sequence (DNA): TGTGCCAGCAGTCCCGCTGGAGGCGGGGAGCCCCAGCATTTT.

This clone came up a few times. This chain links TRBV19 with TRBJ1-2; 7 bases are shared with TRBD1. Germline-derived CDR1 and CDR2 are LNHDA and SQIVND (reference sequence). V shed 5 bases, J shed 6 bases, and the junction held 6 bases outside the gene matches. This CDR3 region has 13 residues. CDR3 residues: CASSATGIHGYTF. For the CDR3, the DNA is TGTGCCAGTAGTGCGACAGGGATCCATGGCTACACCTTC.

V gene TRBV5-5 combines with J gene TRBJ1-1; D is ambiguous. CDR1 is SGHKS, CDR2 YYEKEE, per germline (reference sequence). There are 13 residues in the CDR3. The V end was cut by 2 bases, the J end by 4 bases, with 9 bases between. CDR3 DNA sequence: TGTGCCAGCAGCTTTCTGGGAAGCACTGAAGCTTTCTTT. It codes for CASSFLGSTEAFF.

The chain links TRBV13 to TRBJ2-7; D is unresolved. The CDR3 runs to 12 residues. Germline loops: CDR1 PRHDT, CDR2 FYEKMQ (reference sequence). Trimming took 4 bases from V and 3 from J, leaving 7 bases between them. The CDR3 coding sequence is TGTGCCAGCAGCTGGGGTCGCTACGAGCAGTACTTC. It specifies CASSWGRYEQYF.

Concerning this clone itself: This sample includes further DNA sequences coding for the same CDR3. This chain joins TRBV27 and TRBJ2-7, with 7 bases aligning to TRBD1. Germline assignment: CDR1 MNHEY and CDR2 SMNVEV (reference sequence). CDR3 size: 13 residues. With V trimmed by 4 bases and J by 4 bases, 4 bases remained unmatched. The CDR3 coding sequence is TGTGCCAGCAGTTATGACAGGGCGTACGAGCAGTACTTC. It encodes CASSYDRAYEQYF.

The chain employs TRBV27 and TRBJ2-5; TRBD2 matches at 9 bases. In germline, CDR1 is MNHEY, CDR2 SMNVEV (reference sequence). The CDR3 length is 15 residues. Trimming at V came to 1 base and at J to 2 bases, leaving 2 bases not matched to a gene. CDR3 protein: CASSLFSGSQETQYF. The CDR3 DNA reads TGTGCCAGCAGTTTATTTAGCGGGAGTCAAGAGACCCAGTACTTC.

J is TRBJ1-2 and V is TRBV4-3; D is undetermined. The CDR3 loop spans 17 amino acids. The germline V gene encodes CDR1 LGHNA and CDR2 YSLEER. The V gene lost 0 bases and the J gene lost 1 base, with 15 bases spanning the gap. The CDR3, as DNA: TGCGCCAGCAGCCAAGATTCAGGACGTCAGATTAACTATGGCTACACCTTC. Protein: CASSQDSGRQINYGYTF.

The chain carries TRBV9 and TRBJ2-7; 7 nucleotides agree with TRBD2. J lost 7 bases, V lost 4 bases, and 14 bases had no gene match. Germline CDR1 and CDR2: SGDLS and YYNGEE. CDR3 length equals 15 residues. The CDR3, as DNA: TGTGCCAGCAGCCCAGTAGCGACTAGCTGGTTGGAGCAGTACTTC. Its translation is CASSPVATSWLEQYF.

This chain connects TRBV4-3 to TRBJ2-7; possibly TRBD1 for D (7 bases). Trimming took 0 bases from V and 7 from J, leaving 19 bases between them. This CDR3 has 16 amino acids. CDR1 and CDR2 (germline): LGHNA, YSLEER. CDR3: CASSQDLGGGFYEQYF. CDR3 DNA sequence: TGCGCCAGCAGCCAAGATCTAGGAGGGGGCTTCTATGAGCAGTACTTC.

On this clone: Other DNA sequences of this sample code for an identical CDR3. The chain employs TRBV7-9 and TRBJ1-2; TRBD1 matches 12 bases. After removal of 5 bases from V and 6 bases from J, the junction contained 4 bases not matched to a gene. CDR1 is SEHNR and CDR2 is FQNEAQ in the germline V gene (reference sequence). The CDR3 spans 14 residues. The CDR3 DNA sequence: TGTGCCAGCAGCCTCGGGACAGGGGGCAATGGCTACACCTTC. This translates into CASSLGTGGNGYTF.

The CDR3 region is CASSLRLAGGPFYEQYF. The CDR3 DNA reads as TGTGCCAGCAGCTTAAGGCTAGCGGGAGGCCCTTTCTACGAGCAGTACTTC. V and J are TRBV13 and TRBJ2-7, with 11 bases fitting TRBD2. The CDR3 is 17 residues long. Germline V gene lookup returns CDR1 PRHDT and CDR2 FYEKMQ (reference sequence). The V segment lost 2 bases and the J segment 3 bases; nucleotides outside the gene matches: 9.

The rearrangement uses TRBV2 and TRBJ2-3, with D possibly matching TRBD2 (5 bases). CDR3 length: 16 residues. The germline gives CDR1 SNHLY, CDR2 FYNNEI. Trimming shortened V by 0 bases and J by 3 bases, and 13 bases separated the two germline ends. DNA of the CDR3: TGTGCCAGCAGTGAAGCGCTAGCTACGGCTACAGATACGCAGTATTTT. Translated: CASSEALATATDTQYF.

The chain has TRBV6-5 and TRBJ2-2; possibly TRBD1 for D (5 bases). Germline V lookup: CDR1 MNHEY, CDR2 SVGAGI. The V end lost 2 bases, the J end lost 1 base, and 8 bases lay between the germline ends. The CDR3 totals 15 residues. The CDR3: CASSYMGLNTGELFF. DNA for the CDR3: TGTGCCAGCAGTTACATGGGGCTGAACACCGGGGAGCTGTTTTTT.

The gene calls are TRBV7-9 and TRBJ2-2; D is possibly TRBD1 (5 bases). V shed 5 bases and J shed 0 bases, with 19 bases lying between them. CDR1 is SEHNR and CDR2 is FQNEAQ in the germline V gene (reference sequence). This CDR3 is built from 18 residues. CDR3: CASSVPLRQSANTGELFF. The CDR3 DNA is TGTGCCAGCAGCGTCCCGCTCCGACAGTCTGCGAACACCGGGGAGCTGTTTTTT. The full variable domain, with the rest looked up from reference TRBV7-9 and TRBJ2-2, is DTGVSQNPRHKITKRGQNVTFRCDPISEHNRLYWYRQTLGQGPEFLTYFQNEAQLEKSRLLSDRFSAERPKGSFSTLEIQRTEQGDSAMYLCASSVPLRQSANTGELFFGEGSRLTVL.

The chain is built from TRBV5-6 and TRBJ2-3, with TRBD2 matching over 8 bases. The CDR3 loop spans 16 amino acids. The germline V gene encodes CDR1 SGHDT and CDR2 YYEEEE. V lost 4 bases to trimming and J lost 0 bases; unmatched junction nucleotides: 7. This CDR3 reads CASSGTSGGSTDTQYF. CDR3 coding DNA: TGTGCCAGCAGCGGAACTAGCGGAGGGAGCACAGATACGCAGTATTTT.

The rearrangement links TRBV15 to TRBJ1-2; D is possibly TRBD1 (5 bases). Deletions cut 0 bases from V and 8 bases from J, with 10 bases between. Germline-derived CDR1 and CDR2 are LNHNV and YYDKDF (reference sequence). This CDR3 region has 13 residues. The CDR3 nucleotides are TGTGCCACCAGCAGAGAGAGGGGTGAGGGCTACACCTTC. Its protein is CATSRERGEGYTF.

A word on this clone: This sample includes further DNA sequences coding for the same CDR3. This chain joins TRBV11-2 and TRBJ2-7; D gene uncertain. Germline CDR1 reads SGHAT; CDR2 reads FQNNGV. This CDR3 is 15 amino acids long. Trimming removed 3 bases at V and 3 bases at J, with 15 bases between. This CDR3 reads CASSLSASALYEQYF. CDR3 nucleotides: TGTGCCAGCAGCTTGTCGGCTTCAGCTCTCTACGAGCAGTACTTC.

The chain uses TRBV30 and TRBJ2-7; TRBD1 matches at 7 bases. The V gene end was trimmed by 2 bases and the J gene end by 1 base; junction bases not matched to a gene: 8. Germline V gives CDR1 GTSNPN, CDR2 SVGIG (reference sequence). The CDR3 is 15 amino acids. DNA for the CDR3: TGTGCCTGGAGTCCGGACAGGACCAATTCCTACGAGCAGTACTTC. Translated, it gives CAWSPDRTNSYEQYF.

CDR3 region: CASSQESGRMTGTEAFF. The CDR3 nucleotides read TGTGCCAGCAGCCAAGAATCGGGACGGATGACTGGAACTGAAGCTTTCTTT. This chain links TRBV14 with TRBJ1-1; D is possibly TRBD1 (5 bases). The germline V gene encodes CDR1 SGHDN and CDR2 FVKESK. The CDR3 runs 17 residues. Trimming pared 0 bases from V and 5 bases from J, leaving 19 bases between.

The CDR3 region has the DNA TGTGCCAGCAGCTCGACCCAGCCCGTAGGGAGGGGGGACGGGGAGCTGTTTTTT. The encoded protein is CASSSTQPVGRGDGELFF. This chain links TRBV7-2 with TRBJ2-2; TRBD2 is a possible D gene (7 bases). CDR3 length equals 18 residues. Germline V lookup: CDR1 SGHTA, CDR2 FQGNSA. Trimming took off 4 bases at V and 7 bases at J, with 25 bases between the two ends.

The chain employs TRBV15 and TRBJ2-1; D may be TRBD1 (6 bases). V was pared by 5 bases and J by 4 bases, with 12 bases between. CDR3 length: 14 amino acids. Germline CDR1 is LNHNV and CDR2 is YYDKDF (reference sequence). DNA of the CDR3: TGTGCCACCAGCCGGTGGGACACTTACAATGAGCAGTTCTTC. Protein: CATSRWDTYNEQFF.

The gene calls are TRBV7-6 and TRBJ1-1; D might be TRBD1 (5 bases). CDR1 is SGHVS and CDR2 is FNYEAQ in the germline V gene. The CDR3 spans 14 residues. The V and J ends lost 2 bases and 6 bases respectively, with 13 bases between them. The CDR3 sequence is CASSLTGLGAEAFF. The CDR3 DNA reads as TGTGCCAGCAGCTTAACAGGTTTGGGGGCTGAAGCTTTCTTT.